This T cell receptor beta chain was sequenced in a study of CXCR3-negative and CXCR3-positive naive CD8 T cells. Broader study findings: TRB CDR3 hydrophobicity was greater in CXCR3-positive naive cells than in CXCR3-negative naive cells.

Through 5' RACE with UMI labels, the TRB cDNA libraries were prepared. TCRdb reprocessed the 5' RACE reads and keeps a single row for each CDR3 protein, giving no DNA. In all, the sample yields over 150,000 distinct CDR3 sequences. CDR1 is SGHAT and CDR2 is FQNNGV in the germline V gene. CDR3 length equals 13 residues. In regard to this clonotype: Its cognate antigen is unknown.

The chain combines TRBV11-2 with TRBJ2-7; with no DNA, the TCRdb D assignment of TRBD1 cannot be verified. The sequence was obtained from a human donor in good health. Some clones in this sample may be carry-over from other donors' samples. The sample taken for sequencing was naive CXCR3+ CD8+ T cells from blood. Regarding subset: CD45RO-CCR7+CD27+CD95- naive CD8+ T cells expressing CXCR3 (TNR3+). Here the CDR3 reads CASSSGRVYEQYF.